The entry that follows covers one T cell receptor beta chain sequence. No antigen is known for it. In the PCR, 60 Vbeta and 13 Jbeta primers were used. Per the original data handling: In a later analysis, roughly 10 million of approximately 86 million unique beta chains occurred in at least two donors. TCRdb's copy holds only in-frame clones and misses some; the assay was immunoSEQ multiplex PCR. Clonal size and the V and J genes are those of that table, whereas D and trimming came from the DNA. Of about 93,000 clones in the sample, about four fifths were seen once. The source of the sample is a study of cytomegalovirus exposure and HLA in healthy donors. As for the study in general: Membership in the Caucasian-associated ancestry cluster was found for approximately 85% of around 380 genotyped donors.

Study results and caveats: For most TCR beta V segments, an earlier analysis put the productive rate at about 90% or about 30% of the time. At a 0.05 false discovery rate, a later analysis found about 17,000 TCR beta sequences to be associated with HLA alleles.

There are 11 residues in the CDR3. CDR1 GTSNPN and CDR2 SVGIG come from the germline V gene (reference sequence). V was shortened by 7 bases and J by 7 bases, with 11 bases between the two germline ends. Sequenced: PBMCs. The gene calls are TRBV30 and TRBJ1-5, with D possibly matching TRBD1 (5 bases). The sequence came from a man aged 50-59 years in good health and CMV-seronegative. The CDR3 sequence is CALQGRQPQHF. The CDR3 nucleotides read TGTGCCTTGCAGGGCAGACAGCCCCAGCATTTT.